The 5 T cell receptor beta chains below all came from one sample that was sequenced in a study of CD8 T cells in ankylosing spondylitis. TCRdb reprocessed the 5' RACE reads with MiXCR, giving one entry per CDR3 protein. This table has about 220,000 distinct CDR3 sequences, roughly 10% appearing once. The source material was blood, either unsorted or a sorted T cell fraction (not recorded which). The receptors come from a male donor with ankylosing spondylitis or in good health (not recorded which).

V and J are TRBV24-1 and TRBJ2-3; 8 nucleotides align to TRBD1. With V trimmed by 2 bases and J by 3 bases, 6 bases remained unmatched. The CDR3 has 16 amino acids. CDR1 and CDR2 (germline): KGHDR, SFDVKD. In DNA form, the CDR3 reads TGTGCCACCAGTGATTCGACAGGGGATTCGACAGATACGCAGTATTTT. Its protein product is CATSDSTGDSTDTQYF.

The table lists this clonotype with many counts. V gene TRBV12-3 or TRBV12-4 combines with J gene TRBJ2-2, with 10 bases lining up with TRBD1. Germline trimming cut 8 bases from V and 3 bases from J; bases unmatched to any gene: 12. The CDR3 runs to 17 residues. DNA of the CDR3: TGTGCCAGCTTCCGGGACAGGGGATCTGTGGACACCGGGGAGCTGTTTTTT. Translating it yields CASFRDRGSVDTGELFF.

This clonotype has a count of ten or more. V usage is TRBV5-1 and J usage is TRBJ2-3, with 7 positions matching TRBD2. Germline V lookup: CDR1 SGHRS, CDR2 YFSETQ. Trimming at V came to 4 bases and at J to 3 bases, leaving 8 bases not matched to a gene. This CDR3 contains 15 residues. The CDR3 region is CASSPLYGRTDTQYF. CDR3 DNA sequence: TGCGCCAGCAGCCCCCTTTACGGGAGGACAGATACGCAGTATTTT.

In its sample, this clonotype was seen many times. This rearrangement joins TRBV6-1 to TRBJ2-1; D is possibly TRBD1 (5 bases). Between the trimmed V and J ends, which lost 7 bases and 2 bases, there was a span of 21 bases. The CDR3 loop spans 17 amino acids. Germline-derived CDR1 and CDR2 are MNHNS and SASEGT. The CDR3 nucleotides read TGTGCCAGCACCCCCTTCGTGGCCCAGGGCCCCTACAATGAGCAGTTCTTC. It specifies CASTPFVAQGPYNEQFF.

The CDR3 reads CASSLAGTLLTGELFF. The CDR3, as DNA: TGTGCCAGCAGCTTAGCGGGGACGTTGCTTACCGGGGAGCTGTTTTTT. The genes are TRBV7-6 and TRBJ2-2; D is possibly TRBD1 or TRBD2 (5 bases each). V was shortened by 0 bases and J by 5 bases, with 13 bases between the two germline ends. Germline CDR1 SGHVS, CDR2 FNYEAQ. This CDR3 has 16 amino acids.